The 12 T cell receptor beta chains below come from one sample, sequenced in a study of human T cells and chemical hapten exposure. Unfractionated whole blood yielded the extracted total RNA. TCRdb re-called the 5' RACE reads through MiXCR, storing one row per CDR3 protein. Of about 110,000 distinct CDR3 sequences listed, around 20% are singletons. These receptors all stem from a human donor in good health.

The chain employs TRBV6-1 and TRBJ2-1; 8 bases line up with TRBD2. CDR3 length: 14 amino acids. V lost 6 bases to trimming and J lost 2 bases; unmatched junction nucleotides: 3. The germline V gene encodes CDR1 MNHNS and CDR2 SASEGT. The CDR3 DNA follows: TGTGCCAGCAGGGTAGCGGGAACCTACAATGAGCAGTTCTTC. Protein sequence: CASRVAGTYNEQFF.

This clonotype has only a few counts. One end of the junction varies from germline; a read error may be responsible. The genes are TRBV5-5 and TRBJ2-7; 8 bases agree with TRBD2. The CDR3 length is 15 residues. Germline values: CDR1 SGHKS, CDR2 YYEKEE (reference sequence). CDR3 protein: CVSSTGLAIAYEQYF. CDR3 DNA sequence: TGTGTCAGCAGCACAGGACTAGCTATCGCCTACGAGCAGTACTTC.

This chain links TRBV20-1 with TRBJ2-1; no firm D call. Germline V CDR1 and CDR2: DFQATT, SNEGSKA (reference sequence). This CDR3 region has 13 residues. The germline V and J ends were trimmed by 1 base and 4 bases, with 8 bases remaining between them. The CDR3 coding sequence is TGCAGTGCTAGAGGTTTCAGTTACAATGAGCAGTTCTTC. Translating gives CSARGFSYNEQFF.

This clonotype was observed a handful of times. V usage is TRBV4-1 and J usage is TRBJ2-3; D is possibly TRBD1 (6 bases). Germline CDR1 is MGHRA and CDR2 is YSYEKL. The CDR3 has 16 residues. Trimming pared 2 bases from V and 6 bases from J, leaving 18 bases between. DNA of the CDR3: TGCGCCAGCAGCCAAAGCGACAGGATAAGGTGGGATACGCAGTATTTT. This sequence encodes CASSQSDRIRWDTQYF.

In its sample, this clonotype was seen a few times. DNA for the CDR3: TGTGCCAGTAAAGGGGTCAGTGCGGGGGACAATGAGCAGTTCTTC. Its protein is CASKGVSAGDNEQFF. The V gene is TRBV19, the J gene TRBJ2-1; TRBD2 aligns across 7 bases. The trim removed 7 bases at V and 5 bases at J, leaving 11 bases unmatched. The CDR3 length is 15 residues. Germline CDR1 and CDR2: LNHDA and SQIVND (reference sequence).

This clonotype was detected a few times. The chain employs TRBV20-1 and TRBJ2-3, with 15 bases matching TRBD2. Trimming removed 4 bases from V and 8 bases from J; junction bases left unmatched: 7. The CDR3 consists of 15 residues. Germline-derived CDR1 and CDR2 are DFQATT and SNEGSKA (reference sequence). The CDR3: CSAKLGLAGGGTQYF. CDR3 bases: TGCAGTGCTAAGCTGGGACTAGCGGGAGGCGGTACGCAGTATTTT.

CDR3 sequence: CASSSGRGAGELFF. In DNA, the CDR3 is TGTGCCAGCAGTTCCGGGAGAGGGGCCGGGGAGCTGTTTTTT. This chain links TRBV6-5 with TRBJ2-2; D perhaps matches TRBD2 (6 bases). Germline V gene lookup returns CDR1 MNHEY and CDR2 SVGAGI. The V end was cut by 4 bases, the J end by 6 bases, with 12 bases between. This CDR3 spans 14 amino acids.

This clonotype was seen only a few times. The chain carries TRBV5-1 and TRBJ2-1; weak D call: TRBD2 (5 bases). V shed 0 bases and J shed 10 bases, with 14 bases lying between them. The CDR3 covers 14 residues. Germline V gives CDR1 SGHRS, CDR2 YFSETQ. In nucleotides, the CDR3 is TGCGCCAGCAGCTTGGCGGACTCCCTCTCCGAGCAGTTCTTC. Amino acid sequence: CASSLADSLSEQFF.

Only a few counts were recorded for this clonotype. This sequence joins TRBV21-1 and TRBJ1-5; TRBD1, the table's D call, lacks a check against the DNA. TRBV21-1 is flagged as a pseudogene. The CDR3 extends over 17 amino acids. The CDR3 DNA sequence: TGTGCCAGCAGCGCCCCTACAGGGTCAGGACGCAATCAGCCCCAGCATTTT. Encoded protein: CASSAPTGSGRNQPQHF.

There are a few counts of this clonotype. The chain uses TRBV2 and TRBJ2-1; 7 bases match TRBD2. Losses at the gene ends were 8 bases for V and 9 bases for J; bases not matched to a gene: 10. Germline CDR1 SNHLY, CDR2 FYNNEI. The CDR3 spans 13 residues. CDR3 region: CASPKLGGVEQFF. Here the CDR3 DNA reads TGTGCCAGCCCTAAGCTTGGGGGGGTTGAGCAGTTCTTC.

The chain combines TRBV16 with TRBJ1-2; D possibly corresponds to TRBD1 (6 bases). Germline V gives CDR1 KGHSY, CDR2 FQNENV. Trimming removed 4 bases from V and 4 bases from J, with 13 bases in between. This CDR3 is 14 amino acids long. CDR3 DNA sequence: TGTGCCAGCAGCCGCGGGGGGGCAGGCTATGGCTACACCTTC. Translation: CASSRGGAGYGYTF. Full variable domain (missing parts from reference TRBV16 and TRBJ1-2): GEEVAQTPKHLVRGEGQKAKLYCAPIKGHSYVFWYQQVLKNEFKFLISFQNENVFDETGMPKERFSAKCLPNSPCSLEIQATKLEDSAVYFCASSRGGAGYGYTFGSGTRLTVV.

The chain carries TRBV6-2 or TRBV6-3 and TRBJ2-3, with TRBD2 identical over 10 bases. In germline, CDR1 is MNHEY, CDR2 SVGEGT. After removal of 2 bases from V and 2 bases from J, the junction contained 7 bases not matched to a gene. The CDR3 is 17 residues long. The CDR3 sequence is CASSYSGRARDTDTQYF. CDR3 sequence (DNA): TGTGCCAGCAGTTACAGCGGGAGGGCGCGGGACACAGATACGCAGTATTTT.